This T cell receptor beta chain came from a study of shared clonotypes between healthy human individuals. This clone has a single count. Libraries were prepared by immunoSEQ multiplex PCR; TCRdb keeps only in-frame clonotypes and omits some of them. The sample lists roughly 1,500,000 clones, approximately 98% occurring once. Germline V gene sequence: CDR1 SGHRS, CDR2 YFSETQ. This CDR3 has 19 residues. Trimming cost V 4 bases and J 6 bases; bases outside gene matches: 18. Material: naive CD4+ T cells sorted from blood. Subset denoted: CD45RA+ positively selected. This sequence joins TRBV5-1 and TRBJ2-3, with TRBD2 identical over 12 bases. The clonotype was recovered from a young man in good health. The CDR3: CASSLVILAGGPIVDTQYF. For the CDR3, the DNA is TGCGCCAGCAGCCTGGTCATTCTAGCGGGAGGGCCTATCGTTGATACGCAGTATTTT. Full variable domain (rest looked up from reference TRBV5-1 and TRBJ2-3): KAGVTQTPRYLIKTRGQQVTLSCSPISGHRSVSWYQQTPGQGLQFLFEYFSETQRNKGNFPGRFSGRQFSNSRSEMNVSTLELGDSALYLCASSLVILAGGPIVDTQYFGPGTRLTVL.